This T cell receptor (beta chain) was found in a study of blood T cell repertoires in COVID-19. This CDR3 contains 13 residues. The V gene's germline CDR1 is SGHTA and CDR2 FQGNSA. Trimming removed 2 bases from V and 8 bases from J, with 12 bases in between. Profiling relied on immunoSEQ multiplex PCR, and the TCRdb table lists in-frame clones only, not all of them. The table records 350,000 or so clones, 87% of them present only once. The sequence derives from a woman aged 25 to 39 who had recovered from COVID-19. Specimen: PBMCs or T cells enriched from blood (not recorded which). The chain combines TRBV7-2 with TRBJ1-2, with D possibly matching TRBD1 (6 bases). The CDR3 DNA is TGTGCCAGCAGCTTACTAGGGGGACGAGGCTACACCTTC. Translation gives CASSLLGGRGYTF.